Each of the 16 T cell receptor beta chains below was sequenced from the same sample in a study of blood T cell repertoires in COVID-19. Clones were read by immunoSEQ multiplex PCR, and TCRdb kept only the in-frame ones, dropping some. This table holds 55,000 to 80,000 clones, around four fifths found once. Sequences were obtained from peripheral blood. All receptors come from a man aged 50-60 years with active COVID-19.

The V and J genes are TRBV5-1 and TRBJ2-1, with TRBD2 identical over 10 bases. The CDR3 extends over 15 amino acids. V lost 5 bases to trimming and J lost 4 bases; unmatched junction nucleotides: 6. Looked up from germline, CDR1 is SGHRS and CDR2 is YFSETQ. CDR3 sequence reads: CASRPAGGPYNEQFF. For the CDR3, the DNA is TGCGCCAGCAGACCAGCGGGAGGGCCGTACAATGAGCAGTTCTTC.

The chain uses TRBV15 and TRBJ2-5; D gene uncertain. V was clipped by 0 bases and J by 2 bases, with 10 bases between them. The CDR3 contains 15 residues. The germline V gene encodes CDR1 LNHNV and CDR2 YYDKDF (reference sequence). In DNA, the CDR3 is TGTGCCACCAGCAGAGACGACCTGACACAAGAGACCCAGTACTTC. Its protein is CATSRDDLTQETQYF.

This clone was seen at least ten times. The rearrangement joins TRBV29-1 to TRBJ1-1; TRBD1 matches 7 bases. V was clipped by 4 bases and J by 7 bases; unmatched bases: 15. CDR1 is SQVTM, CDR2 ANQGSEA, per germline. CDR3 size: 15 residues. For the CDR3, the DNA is TGCAGCGTTGCCGACACCCGGGACAGTGGAATTGAAGCTTTCTTT. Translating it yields CSVADTRDSGIEAFF.

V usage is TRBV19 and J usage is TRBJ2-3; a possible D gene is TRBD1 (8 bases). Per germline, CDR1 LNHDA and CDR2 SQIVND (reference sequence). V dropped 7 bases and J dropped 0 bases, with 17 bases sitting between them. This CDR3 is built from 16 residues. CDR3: CASTGDRGGSTDTQYF. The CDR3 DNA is TGTGCCAGTACAGGAGACAGGGGAGGGAGCACAGATACGCAGTATTTT.

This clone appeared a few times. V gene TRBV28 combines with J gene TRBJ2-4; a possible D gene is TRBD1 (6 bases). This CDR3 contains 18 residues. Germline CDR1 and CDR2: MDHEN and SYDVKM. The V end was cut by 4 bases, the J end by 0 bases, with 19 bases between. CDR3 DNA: TGTGCCAGCAGTTCCCTAAGGTACAGGGAGCTAGCCAAAAACATTCAGTACTTC. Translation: CASSSLRYRELAKNIQYF.

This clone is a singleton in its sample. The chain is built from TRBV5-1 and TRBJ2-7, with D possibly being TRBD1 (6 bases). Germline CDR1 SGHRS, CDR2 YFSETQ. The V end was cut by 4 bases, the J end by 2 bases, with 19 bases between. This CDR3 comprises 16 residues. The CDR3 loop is CASSPKQGAVPYEQYF. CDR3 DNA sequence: TGCGCCAGCAGCCCTAAACAGGGCGCCGTCCCCTACGAGCAGTACTTC.

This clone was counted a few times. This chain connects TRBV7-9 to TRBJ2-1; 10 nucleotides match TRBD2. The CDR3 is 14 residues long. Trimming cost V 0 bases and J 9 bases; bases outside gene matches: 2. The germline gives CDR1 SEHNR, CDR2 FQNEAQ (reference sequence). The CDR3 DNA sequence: TGTGCCAGCAGCTTAGCCCTAGCGGGAGCTGAGCAGTTCTTC. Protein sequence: CASSLALAGAEQFF.

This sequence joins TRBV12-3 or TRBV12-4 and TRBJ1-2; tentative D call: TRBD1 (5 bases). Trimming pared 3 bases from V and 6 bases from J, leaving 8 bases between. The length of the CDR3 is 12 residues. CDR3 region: CASSFVGDGYTF. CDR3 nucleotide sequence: TGTGCCAGCAGTTTCGTAGGGGATGGCTACACCTTC.

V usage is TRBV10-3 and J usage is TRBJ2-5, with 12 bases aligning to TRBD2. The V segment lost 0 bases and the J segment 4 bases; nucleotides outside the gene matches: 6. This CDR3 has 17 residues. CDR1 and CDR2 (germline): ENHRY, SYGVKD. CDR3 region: CAISESTGLAGLETQYF. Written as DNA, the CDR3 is TGTGCCATCAGTGAGTCGACGGGACTAGCGGGTTTAGAGACCCAGTACTTC.

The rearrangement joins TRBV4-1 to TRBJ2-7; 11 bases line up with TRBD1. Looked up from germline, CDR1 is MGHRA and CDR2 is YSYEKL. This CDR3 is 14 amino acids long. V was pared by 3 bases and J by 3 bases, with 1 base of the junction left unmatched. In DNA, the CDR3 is TGCGCCAGCAGCCAGGGACAGGGGGTCTACGAGCAGTACTTC. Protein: CASSQGQGVYEQYF.

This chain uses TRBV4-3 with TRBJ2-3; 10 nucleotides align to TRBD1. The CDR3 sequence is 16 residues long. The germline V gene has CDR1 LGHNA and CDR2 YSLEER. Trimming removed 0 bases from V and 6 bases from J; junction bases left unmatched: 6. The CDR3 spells CASSQEPGTGADTQYF. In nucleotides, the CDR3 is TGCGCCAGCAGCCAAGAACCCGGGACAGGGGCGGATACGCAGTATTTT.

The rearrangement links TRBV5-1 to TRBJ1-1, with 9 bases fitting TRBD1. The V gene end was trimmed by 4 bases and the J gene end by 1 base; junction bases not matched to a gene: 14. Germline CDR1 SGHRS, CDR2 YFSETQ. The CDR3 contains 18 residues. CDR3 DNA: TGCGCCAGCAGCACCCCCGCGGGACAGGGTATTGGGAACACTGAAGCTTTCTTT. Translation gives CASSTPAGQGIGNTEAFF.

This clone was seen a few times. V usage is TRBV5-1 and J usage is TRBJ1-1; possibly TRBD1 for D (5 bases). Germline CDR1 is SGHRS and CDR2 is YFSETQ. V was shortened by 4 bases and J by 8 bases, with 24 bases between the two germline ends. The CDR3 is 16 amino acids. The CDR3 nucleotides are TGCGCCAGCAGCGGGGGGGACGCTGGCACTGGGCCCGAAGCTTTCTTT. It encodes CASSGGDAGTGPEAFF. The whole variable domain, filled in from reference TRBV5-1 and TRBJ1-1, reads KAGVTQTPRYLIKTRGQQVTLSCSPISGHRSVSWYQQTPGQGLQFLFEYFSETQRNKGNFPGRFSGRQFSNSRSEMNVSTLELGDSALYLCASSGGDAGTGPEAFFGQGTRLTVV.

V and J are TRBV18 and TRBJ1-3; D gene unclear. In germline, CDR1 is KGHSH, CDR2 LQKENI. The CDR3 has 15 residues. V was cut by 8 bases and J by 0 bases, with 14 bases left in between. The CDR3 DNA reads TGTGCCAGCCTCACAATTGAGGGCTCTGGAAACACCATATATTTT. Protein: CASLTIEGSGNTIYF. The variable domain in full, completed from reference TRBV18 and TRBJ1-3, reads NAGVMQNPRHLVRRRGQEARLRCSPMKGHSHVYWYRQLPEEGLKFMVYLQKENIIDESGMPKERFSAEFPKEGPSILRIQQVVRGDSAAYFCASLTIEGSGNTIYFGEGSWLTVV.

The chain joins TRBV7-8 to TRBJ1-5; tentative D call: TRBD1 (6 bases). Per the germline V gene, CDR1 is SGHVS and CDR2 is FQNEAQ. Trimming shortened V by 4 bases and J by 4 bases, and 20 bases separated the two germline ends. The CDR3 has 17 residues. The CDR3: CASSSLFQGRENQPQHF. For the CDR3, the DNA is TGTGCCAGCAGCTCCCTCTTTCAGGGGAGAGAAAATCAGCCCCAGCATTTT.

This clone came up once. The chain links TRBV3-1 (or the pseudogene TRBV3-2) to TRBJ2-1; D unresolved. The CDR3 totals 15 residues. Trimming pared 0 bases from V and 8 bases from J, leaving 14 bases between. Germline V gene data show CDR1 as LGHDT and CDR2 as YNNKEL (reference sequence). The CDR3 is CASSQDLGKEDEQFF. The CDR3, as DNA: TGTGCCAGCAGCCAAGATCTCGGCAAAGAGGATGAGCAGTTCTTC.